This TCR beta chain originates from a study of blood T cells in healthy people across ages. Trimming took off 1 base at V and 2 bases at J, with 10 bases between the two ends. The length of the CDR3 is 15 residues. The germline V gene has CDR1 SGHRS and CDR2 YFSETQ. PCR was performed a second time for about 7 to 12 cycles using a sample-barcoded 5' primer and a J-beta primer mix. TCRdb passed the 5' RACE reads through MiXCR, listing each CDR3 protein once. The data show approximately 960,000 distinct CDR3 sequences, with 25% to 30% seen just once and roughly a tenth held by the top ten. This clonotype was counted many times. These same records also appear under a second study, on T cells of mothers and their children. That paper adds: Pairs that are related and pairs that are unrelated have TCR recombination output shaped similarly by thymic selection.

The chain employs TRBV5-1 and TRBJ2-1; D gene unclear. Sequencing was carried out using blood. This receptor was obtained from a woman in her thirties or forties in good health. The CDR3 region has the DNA TGCGCCAGCAGCTTGTCCCACCTGACCTACAATGAGCAGTTCTTC. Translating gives CASSLSHLTYNEQFF.